The present T cell receptor (beta chain) was sequenced within a study of T cell repertoires in cytomegalovirus infection. Background on the study: Indications came from public TCR beta signatures; they pointed to CMV infection and to a matching HLA type. Whole-study results and caveats: Across the ex vivo response, the dominant clonotypes were HLA-C-restricted CMV-specific TCR beta clonotypes. CMV carriers having the relevant HLA were flagged by cumulative public TCR beta family frequency.

The CDR3 is 18 amino acids. The V end lost 3 bases, the J end lost 1 base, and 19 bases lay between the germline ends. The germline CDR1 and CDR2 sequences are SGHAT and FQNNGV. Via MiXCR, TCRdb re-called the reads, giving one row per CDR3 protein. This sample has 350,000 to 550,000 distinct CDR3 sequences, with about 33% found just once. As regards this clonotype: Its antigen is not known. Because the CDR3 is missing its conserved closing phenylalanine or tryptophan, this is likely a read error.

This chain links TRBV11-2 with TRBJ1-3; D unresolved. This clonotype originated in a human donor in good health (CMV status not recorded). Some clones in this sample may be carry-over from other donors' samples. The sequenced material came from PBMCs. CDR3 amino acids: CASSFLGGPKTSGNTIYC. The CDR3 nucleotides read TGTGCCAGCAGCTTTCTTGGCGGCCCTAAGACGTCTGGAAACACCATATATTGT.